This T cell receptor (beta chain) was sequenced during a study of blood T cell repertoires in COVID-19. Study in general: Acute-phase and convalescent COVID-19 samples originated in the United States, Italy and Spain. PBMCs, B-cell-depleted T cells, or T cells were the source of the cDNA or gDNA that made up the material.

Study members were between about 18 and 89 years old and lived in 24 US regions. Trimming pared 4 bases from V and 4 bases from J, leaving 12 bases between. The CDR3 covers 14 residues. Germline CDR1 ENHRY, CDR2 SYGVKD. Source study methods: Amplification of reference gene primers was used by the study to estimate nucleated cell counts. Sequencing used immunoSEQ multiplex PCR; TCRdb keeps in-frame clones, though not all of them. V, J and clone size are those of that table, while D and trimming were read from the DNA. The table includes 230,000 or so clones, approximately 86% detected once. The TCR was taken from a woman between 45 and 60 years old with acute COVID-19. The sequenced sample consisted of PBMCs or T cells enriched from blood (not recorded which). The rearrangement links TRBV10-3 to TRBJ2-3; D is unresolved. As DNA, the CDR3 is TGTGCCATCAGTGTTGAGGCAATCCCAGATACGCAGTATTTT. Its translation is CAISVEAIPDTQYF.